This T cell receptor (beta chain) was sequenced during a study of monozygotic twins with inflammatory bowel disease. Starting material for each TCR library was approximately 3,500 ng of total RNA. Reanalyzing the 5' RACE reads, TCRdb keeps one entry per CDR3 protein, without DNA. The sample table includes a few hundred thousand distinct CDR3 sequences. Study observations and caveats: Against healthy co-twins, IBD patients had lower TCRbeta diversity (measured by inverse Simpson). A distinction between different T cell subtypes was not possible.

CDR3 size: 15 residues. Germline CDR1 MNHEY, CDR2 SVGAGI. About this clonotype: Its specificity is not known.

The receptor comes from a human donor with ulcerative colitis or Crohn's disease, or a healthy co-twin of an affected twin (not recorded which). The sample consisted of blood. This chain uses TRBV6-5 with TRBJ1-5. This CDR3 reads CASSYGGVRNQPQHF.